This T cell receptor (beta chain) stems from a study of OX40 agonist ivuxolimab in advanced cancers. Study context: An agonistic human IgG2 monoclonal antibody against OX40 (CD134) was given. General study results and limits: There was clonal expansion of CD4+ and CD8+ blood T cells by week 6 at 0.1 to 3.0 mg/kg. On average, CD8+ T cells had more expanded clones than CD4+.

Excluded were patients having autoimmune disease history or systemic immunosuppression. Comment on this clone: Its antigen is as yet unknown.

Assay: immunoSEQ multiplex PCR; the TCRdb copy retains only in-frame clones and omits some. The sample carries about 59,000 clones, more than 75% recorded once. Germline CDR1 is SGHTA and CDR2 is FQGNSA. This CDR3 has 14 residues. The V end was cut by 4 bases, the J end by 6 bases, with 12 bases between. The chain couples TRBV7-2 to TRBJ2-2; possible D gene TRBD1, 5 bases. The receptor was isolated from an adult with an advanced solid tumor such as melanoma, head and neck, liver or kidney cancer. The material was CD4+ or CD8+ T cells sorted from blood, obtained in a trial of the OX40 agonist ivuxolimab. The CDR3 DNA reads TGTGCCAGCAGCTCGACAGTTAACGCCGGGGAGCTGTTTTTT. This encodes CASSSTVNAGELFF.